The 32 T cell receptor beta chains presented below share a single source sample, sequenced in a study of T cell changes during pregnancy in multiple sclerosis (dated by TCRdb to about 2019). The method was the immunoSEQ multiplex PCR assay. This is the immuneACCESS table as TCRdb keeps it, with only in-frame sequences that have V and J called. A part of the clones is gone; compared with another copy, unresolved V genes explain less than half, and the rest is unexplained. The sample table shows 32,000 or so clones, and roughly nine tenths are seen once. About 3% of the sample lies in the top ten. This material consisted of CD4+ T cells from peripheral blood mononuclear cells, taken in the third trimester of pregnancy. These receptors originate from a female donor in good health, enrolled as a control in a pregnancy study.

This sequence joins TRBV18 and TRBJ1-1, with D hard to call. The CDR3 covers 14 residues. Trimming took off 3 bases at V and 1 base at J, with 9 bases between the two ends. CDR1 and CDR2 from the germline V gene are KGHSH and LQKENI. The CDR3 coding sequence is TGTGCCAGCTCACCGAACGGGAGGAACACTGAAGCTTTCTTT. It codes for CASSPNGRNTEAFF.

The J gene is TRBJ1-5, the V gene TRBV30, with no clear D. V was shortened by 1 base and J by 1 base, with 8 bases between the two germline ends. The CDR3 loop spans 14 amino acids. CDR1 GTSNPN and CDR2 SVGIG come from the germline V gene (reference sequence). In DNA, the CDR3 is TGTGCCTGGAGTGGTGGCGGGAGCAATCAGCCCCAGCATTTT. Translating gives CAWSGGGSNQPQHF.

The chain couples TRBV28 to TRBJ2-7; weak D call: TRBD1 (6 bases). The CDR3 contains 15 residues. The V gene lost 7 bases and the J gene lost 2 bases, with 18 bases spanning the gap. Germline CDR1 is MDHEN and CDR2 is SYDVKM. CDR3 sequence reads: CASTPRGGQTYEQYF. CDR3 coding DNA: TGTGCCAGCACCCCCCGCGGTGGACAGACCTACGAGCAGTACTTC.

The chain uses TRBV5-1 and TRBJ2-3; possibly TRBD1 for D (6 bases). The CDR3 has 14 residues. Germline V gene lookup returns CDR1 SGHRS and CDR2 YFSETQ. The V end lost 2 bases, the J end lost 5 bases, and 12 bases lay between the germline ends. CDR3 loop: CASSFQGSKDTQYF. For the CDR3, the DNA is TGCGCCAGCAGCTTTCAGGGGAGTAAAGATACGCAGTATTTT. The full variable domain, its missing parts supplied by reference TRBV5-1 and TRBJ2-3, is KAGVTQTPRYLIKTRGQQVTLSCSPISGHRSVSWYQQTPGQGLQFLFEYFSETQRNKGNFPGRFSGRQFSNSRSEMNVSTLELGDSALYLCASSFQGSKDTQYFGPGTRLTVL.

The chain links TRBV2 to TRBJ2-7; 9 positions match TRBD1. Unmatched junction bases numbered 5, after V lost 7 bases and J lost 4 bases. CDR3 size: 13 residues. From germline, CDR1 is SNHLY and CDR2 FYNNEI. The CDR3 DNA follows: TGTGCCAGCAAACCGGGACAGGGTTACGAGCAGTACTTC. Translation: CASKPGQGYEQYF.

The genes are TRBV9 and TRBJ1-6; perhaps TRBD1 as D (5 bases). There are 16 residues in the CDR3. Germline V gene data show CDR1 as SGDLS and CDR2 as YYNGEE. Deletions cut 1 base from V and 6 bases from J, with 14 bases between. CDR3 sequence (DNA): TGTGCCAGCAGCGTAACGTCGGGGGGGGTTAATTCACCCCTCCACTTT. It yields the protein CASSVTSGGVNSPLHF.

The chain has TRBV29-1 and TRBJ2-5, with TRBD1 matching over 7 bases. The CDR3 loop spans 12 amino acids. CDR1 SQVTM and CDR2 ANQGSEA come from the germline V gene. Trimming at V came to 6 bases and at J to 1 base, leaving 2 bases not matched to a gene. The CDR3 region has the DNA TGCAGCGTCAGGGGGACCCAAGAGACCCAGTACTTC. Its translation: CSVRGTQETQYF. Drawing the rest from reference TRBV29-1 and TRBJ2-5, the complete variable domain is SAVISQKPSRDICQRGTSLTIQCQVDSQVTMMFWYRQQPGQSLTLIATANQGSEATYESGFVIDKFPISRPNLTFSTLTVSNMSPEDSSIYLCSVRGTQETQYFGPGTRLLVL.

V gene TRBV5-1 combines with J gene TRBJ2-1, with D tentatively TRBD2 (5 bases). The CDR3 runs to 14 residues. Trimming stripped 0 bases from V and 9 bases from J, with 13 bases between. Germline values: CDR1 SGHRS, CDR2 YFSETQ. The CDR3 sequence: CASSLAGGDVEQFF. The CDR3 region has the DNA TGCGCCAGCAGCTTGGCCGGAGGAGATGTTGAGCAGTTCTTC.

The V and J genes are TRBV15 and TRBJ2-1; the match to TRBD2 covers 7 bases. V trimming: 5 bases; J trimming: 12 bases; junction bases outside the gene matches: 25. In germline, CDR1 is LNHNV, CDR2 YYDKDF (reference sequence). The CDR3 runs 18 residues. The CDR3 reads CATSPRMGGGFSNHRQFF. CDR3 nucleotide sequence: TGTGCCACCAGCCCCCGCATGGGGGGGGGTTTCTCCAATCACCGGCAGTTCTTC.

This rearrangement joins TRBV4-1 to TRBJ2-5; no clear D. The CDR3 loop spans 18 amino acids. Germline values: CDR1 MGHRA, CDR2 YSYEKL. Trimming removed 0 bases from V and 0 bases from J, with 17 bases in between. For the CDR3, the DNA is TGCGCCAGCAGCCAAGATGCGGAAGCCGACCCGTACCAAGAGACCCAGTACTTC. Its protein is CASSQDAEADPYQETQYF.

This chain joins TRBV7-2 and TRBJ2-5; 11 bases match TRBD2. With 5 bases clipped from V and 4 bases from J, the junction kept 3 bases outside the gene matches. This CDR3 has 14 residues. Germline-derived CDR1 and CDR2 are SGHTA and FQGNSA. CDR3 in amino acids: CASSHGTSGETQYF. The CDR3 bases are TGTGCCAGCAGCCACGGGACTAGCGGAGAGACCCAGTACTTC.

This chain links TRBV19 with TRBJ1-5; D not certain. The germline V gene encodes CDR1 LNHDA and CDR2 SQIVND (reference sequence). Deletions cut 5 bases from V and 7 bases from J, with 9 bases between. The CDR3 is 12 amino acids. CDR3 in amino acids: CASSGARQPQHF. CDR3 in DNA: TGTGCCAGTAGTGGAGCACGGCAGCCCCAGCATTTT.

V usage is TRBV19 and J usage is TRBJ1-5; 8 nucleotides line up with TRBD1. Germline loops: CDR1 LNHDA, CDR2 SQIVND (reference sequence). The CDR3 contains 16 residues. The V segment lost 5 bases and the J segment 3 bases; nucleotides outside the gene matches: 9. CDR3 in amino acids: CASSPGQGVNNQPQHF. In DNA, the CDR3 is TGTGCCAGTAGTCCAGGACAGGGAGTGAACAATCAGCCCCAGCATTTT.

The chain recombines TRBV5-1 with TRBJ2-1, with D unclear. The V end lost 4 bases, the J end lost 4 bases, and 12 bases lay between the germline ends. Germline CDR1 reads SGHRS; CDR2 reads YFSETQ. This CDR3 spans 14 amino acids. CDR3 DNA sequence: TGCGCCAGCAGCGACTCCCGGCTGTACAATGAGCAGTTCTTC. It encodes CASSDSRLYNEQFF.

The chain couples TRBV5-4 to TRBJ1-3; tentative D call: TRBD1 (5 bases). Germline-derived CDR1 and CDR2 are SGHNT and YYREEE (reference sequence). V was trimmed by 4 bases and J by 0 bases, leaving 8 bases between them. The CDR3 runs to 14 residues. CDR3 in DNA: TGTGCCAGCAGCGGGGCTAACTCTGGAAACACCATATATTTT. Its translation is CASSGANSGNTIYF.

This chain connects TRBV11-2 to TRBJ2-2; D possibly corresponds to TRBD1 (5 bases). Looked up from germline, CDR1 is SGHAT and CDR2 is FQNNGV. The V end was cut by 1 base, the J end by 7 bases, with 10 bases between. This CDR3 comprises 14 residues. The CDR3 DNA is TGTGCCAGCAGCTTAGGACAGCCGGGCGGGGAGCTGTTTTTT. This encodes CASSLGQPGGELFF.

About this clone itself: Other DNA sequences from this sample encode an identical CDR3 as well. The chain links TRBV18 to TRBJ1-6; D unresolved. The CDR3 has 13 residues. The V and J ends lost 2 bases and 8 bases respectively, with 7 bases between them. The germline gives CDR1 KGHSH, CDR2 LQKENI. The CDR3 DNA is TGTGCCAGCTCACCAGGGCGAGATTCACCCCTCCACTTT. It is translated as CASSPGRDSPLHF.

This clone was detected only a few times. The rearrangement uses TRBV6-5 and TRBJ1-1; a possible D gene is TRBD1 (5 bases). The V end was cut by 5 bases, the J end by 2 bases, with 15 bases between. The germline V gene encodes CDR1 MNHEY and CDR2 SVGAGI. The CDR3 totals 15 residues. The CDR3 DNA is TGTGCCAGCAGTACCGGGCAGGGAGGAAACACTGAAGCTTTCTTT. Residues: CASSTGQGGNTEAFF.

The chain employs TRBV28 and TRBJ2-3; 9 nucleotides line up with TRBD2. Germline CDR1 is MDHEN and CDR2 is SYDVKM. Germline trimming cut 8 bases from V and 3 bases from J; bases unmatched to any gene: 6. CDR3 length equals 14 residues. Here the CDR3 DNA reads TGTGCCAGCTACCAGCGGGGGGTTACAGATACGCAGTATTTT. Translation gives CASYQRGVTDTQYF.

The CDR3 DNA reads TGTGCCAGCACCTCACAGGGTAATGAAAAACTGTTTTTT. Its protein product is CASTSQGNEKLFF. The chain couples TRBV6-6 to TRBJ1-4, with D tentatively TRBD1 (6 bases). In germline, CDR1 is MNHNY, CDR2 SVGAGI (reference sequence). Trimming shortened V by 7 bases and J by 4 bases, and 10 bases separated the two germline ends. CDR3 length equals 13 residues.

The chain carries TRBV5-4 and TRBJ2-1; D is undetermined. The CDR3 is 14 amino acids. Germline lookup yields CDR1 SGHNT and CDR2 YYREEE (reference sequence). V shed 4 bases and J shed 10 bases, with 18 bases lying between them. Here the CDR3 DNA reads TGTGCCAGCAGCCCCCGGAACTTCCCCAGGGAGCAGTTCTTC. It specifies CASSPRNFPREQFF. Filled out from reference TRBV5-4 and TRBJ2-1, the complete variable domain reads ETGVTQSPTHLIKTRGQQVTLRCSSQSGHNTVSWYQQALGQGPQFIFQYYREEENGRGNFPPRFSGLQFPNYSSELNVNALELDDSALYLCASSPRNFPREQFFGPGTRLTVL.

V and J are TRBV19 and TRBJ1-5; maybe TRBD1 (6 bases). Germline V lookup: CDR1 LNHDA, CDR2 SQIVND (reference sequence). V gave up 4 bases and J gave up 6 bases, with 16 bases separating them. The CDR3 contains 15 residues. CDR3 bases: TGTGCCAGTAGTAGGGCAGGGGAAGGTTTTCAGCCCCAGCATTTT. Encoded protein: CASSRAGEGFQPQHF.

The genes are TRBV9 and TRBJ2-2, with D uncertain. V was clipped by 0 bases and J by 7 bases, with 4 bases between them. Germline V gene lookup returns CDR1 SGDLS and CDR2 YYNGEE. This CDR3 has 12 residues. CDR3 DNA sequence: TGTGCCAGCAGCGTAGATTACGGGGAGCTGTTTTTT. Translating it yields CASSVDYGELFF.

The chain has TRBV7-6 and TRBJ2-5; D remains ambiguous. V was pared by 4 bases and J by 2 bases, with 2 bases between. This CDR3 comprises 11 residues. CDR1 is SGHVS and CDR2 is FNYEAQ in the germline V gene. The CDR3 loop is CASSSQETQYF. The CDR3 DNA is TGTGCCAGCAGCTCACAAGAGACCCAGTACTTC.

This rearrangement joins TRBV10-3 to TRBJ1-6, with 7 bases identical to TRBD1. The germline V gene has CDR1 ENHRY and CDR2 SYGVKD. The CDR3 is 15 residues long. The V and J ends lost 2 bases and 7 bases, in that order; junction bases with no gene match: 5. CDR3 sequence: CAISEGGTDNSPLHF. CDR3 in DNA: TGTGCCATCAGTGAGGGGGGGACAGACAATTCACCCCTCCACTTT.

V and J are TRBV19 and TRBJ1-6; 9 bases agree with TRBD1. This CDR3 is built from 14 residues. The J segment lost 8 bases and the V segment lost 4 bases, leaving 3 bases of the junction unmatched. In germline, CDR1 is LNHDA, CDR2 SQIVND (reference sequence). For the CDR3, the DNA is TGTGCCAGTAGTACTTGGGACAGGGATTCACCCCTCCACTTT. Its protein product is CASSTWDRDSPLHF.

This rearrangement joins TRBV18 to TRBJ2-1; D is ambiguous. Germline loops: CDR1 KGHSH, CDR2 LQKENI. Between the trimmed V and J ends, which lost 0 bases and 9 bases, there was a span of 6 bases. The CDR3 contains 12 residues. The CDR3 bases are TGTGCCAGCTCACCACCGATGAGTGAGCAGTTCTTC. This sequence encodes CASSPPMSEQFF.

The chain carries TRBV6-6 and TRBJ1-1; no clear D. Germline lookup yields CDR1 MNHNY and CDR2 SVGAGI (reference sequence). V was trimmed by 6 bases and J by 1 base, leaving 15 bases between them. The CDR3 has 15 amino acids. This CDR3 is CASSRSGTANTEAFF. CDR3 coding DNA: TGTGCCAGCAGCCGCTCCGGTACAGCGAACACTGAAGCTTTCTTT.

CDR3 coding DNA: TGTGCCAGCAGCTCCACTCCGATGAACACTGAAGCTTTCTTT. Protein product: CASSSTPMNTEAFF. This chain uses TRBV9 with TRBJ1-1; the D is unclear. The CDR3 runs 14 residues. V dropped 4 bases and J dropped 0 bases, with 10 bases sitting between them. Germline V gene data show CDR1 as SGDLS and CDR2 as YYNGEE.

The chain couples TRBV7-2 to TRBJ1-2; possibly TRBD1 for D (6 bases). Germline assignment: CDR1 SGHTA and CDR2 FQGNSA. Trimming pared 6 bases from V and 7 bases from J, leaving 15 bases between. The CDR3 loop spans 13 amino acids. CDR3 loop: CASSRTVRAGYTF. The CDR3 DNA reads as TGTGCCAGCAGTCGGACAGTCCGCGCTGGCTACACCTTC.

The chain is built from TRBV30 and TRBJ2-2; D is undetermined. The CDR3 runs 15 residues. The V end lost 0 bases, the J end lost 5 bases, and 13 bases lay between the germline ends. CDR1 and CDR2 (germline): GTSNPN, SVGIG (reference sequence). In DNA form, the CDR3 reads TGTGCCTGGAGTGTACTACGTACCACGACCGGGGAGCTGTTTTTT. This gives the protein CAWSVLRTTTGELFF.

This chain joins TRBV18 and TRBJ2-2; TRBD1 matches at 10 bases. This CDR3 is 15 amino acids long. Germline lookup yields CDR1 KGHSH and CDR2 LQKENI. V dropped 0 bases and J dropped 9; count of bases not matched to a gene: 4. CDR3 bases: TGTGCCAGCTCACCACCGGGACAGGGGCCCCGGGAGCTGTTTTTT. Translation gives CASSPPGQGPRELFF.